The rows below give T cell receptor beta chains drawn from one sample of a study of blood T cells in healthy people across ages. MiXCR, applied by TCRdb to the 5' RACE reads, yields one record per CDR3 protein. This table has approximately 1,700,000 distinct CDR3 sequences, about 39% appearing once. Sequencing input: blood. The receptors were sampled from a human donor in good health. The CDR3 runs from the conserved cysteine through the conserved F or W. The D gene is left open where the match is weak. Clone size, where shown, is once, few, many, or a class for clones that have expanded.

TGTGCCAGCAGTGGATCCCCGACAGGGATAATCACTGAAGCTTTCTTT	CASSGSPTGIITEAFF	TRBD1	.	TRBV2	TRBJ1-1
TGTGCCAGCAGCTTAGGTCTGACTCTAAATGAAAAACTGTTTTTT	CASSLGLTLNEKLFF	.	.	TRBV7-2	TRBJ1-4
TGTGCCAGCAGTGAACAGGGGGTTAACGAGCAGTACTTC	CASSEQGVNEQYF	TRBD1	.	TRBV2	TRBJ2-7
TGTGCCAGCAGCTGGGCCGAGACAGGGATAGAGACCCAGTACTTC	CASSWAETGIETQYF	TRBD1	few	TRBV6-6	TRBJ2-5
TGTGCCAGCAGCCCAGGACAGGGCCTTCACACTGAAGCTTTCTTT	CASSPGQGLHTEAFF	TRBD1	.	TRBV5-5	TRBJ1-1
TGCAGTGCTAGTGGGCCCTTCGGGGAGCTGTTTTTT	CSASGPFGELFF	.	.	TRBV20-1	TRBJ2-2
TGTGCCAGCAGCTTAGAGAGCACAGGCTACGAGCAGTACTTC	CASSLESTGYEQYF	.	.	TRBV7-9	TRBJ2-7
TGTGCCAGCAGCGTAAGGGTGTACTCTGGGGCCAACGTCCTGACTTTC	CASSVRVYSGANVLTF	.	.	TRBV9	TRBJ2-6
TGCAGTGCTAGAGAGGGGGGTAACTATAATTCACCCCTCCACTTT	CSAREGGNYNSPLHF	.	.	TRBV20-1	TRBJ1-6
TGCAGTGCTAGAGATCGGACGAAGGGGAACACTGAAGCTTTCTTT	CSARDRTKGNTEAFF	.	.	TRBV20-1	TRBJ1-1
TGTGCCAGCAGTTTCCTTCGGGCAGGGAGAAAAAACTCCTACGAGCAGTACTTC	CASSFLRAGRKNSYEQYF	.	few	TRBV2	TRBJ2-7
TGTGTCAGTAGACAGGGAGGACAAGAGACCCAGTACTTC	CVSRQGGQETQYF	.	.	TRBV6-2/TRBV6-3	TRBJ2-5
TGTGCCAGCGACGGGGCTAGCACAGATACGCAGTATTTT	CASDGASTDTQYF	.	.	TRBV7-9	TRBJ2-3
TGTGCCAGCAGCTTAGCCCGGACAGGGCACGAGCAGTACTTC	CASSLARTGHEQYF	TRBD1	few	TRBV7-2	TRBJ2-7
TGTGCCAGCAGCCAAGGACCGCGGGGGGGTAGCAATCAGCCCCGGCATTTT	CASSQGPRGGSNQPRHF	.	once	TRBV14	TRBJ1-5
TGTGCCAGCAGGGGGGGACTAAGCGGAGAGACCCAGTACTTC	CASRGGLSGETQYF	TRBD2	.	TRBV12-3/TRBV12-4	TRBJ2-5
TGTGCCAGCAGCTTGGACAGTTCACATCCAACCTCTGGGGCCAACGTCCTGACTTTC	CASSLDSSHPTSGANVLTF	.	.	TRBV7-8	TRBJ2-6
TGTGCCAGCAGTGAAGGATCAGAAGAGACCCAGTACTTC	CASSEGSEETQYF	.	.	TRBV6-1	TRBJ2-5
TGCAGCGTTAAAACAGGGCCCGGACAAGAGACCCAGTACTTC	CSVKTGPGQETQYF	.	few	TRBV29-1	TRBJ2-5
TGTGCCATCAGGGGACTAGCGGCTTACAATGAGCGGTTCTTC	CAIRGLAAYNERFF	TRBD2	.	TRBV10-3	TRBJ2-1
TGCAGCGTCGGACTAGCAGATACGCAGTATTTT	CSVGLADTQYF	TRBD2	many	TRBV29-1	TRBJ2-3
TGTGCCAGCAGCACCTGGGGACCGAGATATGGCTACACCTTC	CASSTWGPRYGYTF	.	few	TRBV6-5	TRBJ1-2
TGTGCCAGCAGCCCCGTCGGGGGGTACTATGGCTACACCTTC	CASSPVGGYYGYTF	.	.	TRBV12-3/TRBV12-4	TRBJ1-2
TGTGCCAGCAGTTACTTAACAGTCAACTCCTACGAGCAGTACTTC	CASSYLTVNSYEQYF	.	.	TRBV6-2/TRBV6-3	TRBJ2-7
TGCGCCAGCAGGATGGCACAGGGCCCCTCCTACGAGCAGTACTTC	CASRMAQGPSYEQYF	.	.	TRBV5-1	TRBJ2-7
TGTGCCAGCAGTCCCTCAGGGATTTATCAGCCCCAGCATTTT	CASSPSGIYQPQHF	.	.	TRBV7-9	TRBJ1-5
TGTGCCAGCAGCCCGACAGGGCGGCTTTTGAACACTGAAGCTTTCTTT	CASSPTGRLLNTEAFF	TRBD1	few	TRBV7-3	TRBJ1-1
TGCAGCGCTGGGGATCCCAGGGTCGATGGCTACACCTTC	CSAGDPRVDGYTF	.	.	TRBV29-1	TRBJ1-2
TGTGCCAGCAGCCAGGGACAGGGGCTTTACTCCCCCCTCCACTTT	CASSQGQGLYSPLHF	TRBD1	few	TRBV27	TRBJ1-6
TGTGCCAGCGGTAAGGATTATCCTGGCTACACCTTC	CASGKDYPGYTF	.	.	TRBV7-9	TRBJ1-2
TGCAGTGCTAGCACCACAAGGGCGGGGCCTCTTGGGAATGAGCAGTTCTTC	CSASTTRAGPLGNEQFF	.	few	TRBV20-1	TRBJ2-1
TGCAGCGCTAGGACTCTCCAAGAGACCCAGTACTTC	CSARTLQETQYF	.	.	TRBV29-1	TRBJ2-5
TGTGCCAGCAGCTCCGGACAGAGGGGCTACTCCTTC	CASSSGQRGYSF	.	.	TRBV7-2	TRBJ1-2
TGTGCCAGCAGCTCCGGGACCTCTTACTACGAGCAGTACTTC	CASSSGTSYYEQYF	.	.	TRBV7-2	TRBJ2-7
TGTGCCAGCAGTAACTTAGCGGATACGCAGTATTTT	CASSNLADTQYF	.	.	TRBV6-5	TRBJ2-3
TGTGCCACCAGTGAGAGTAACACAGATACGCAGTATTTT	CATSESNTDTQYF	.	few	TRBV24-1	TRBJ2-3
TGTGCCTGGAGTGCTCGAAGGAGAACTAATGAAAAACTGTTTTTT	CAWSARRRTNEKLFF	.	.	TRBV30	TRBJ1-4
TGTACCGCCAGCAGAGATTCTACAGACAGCTTCTACGAGCAGTACTTC	CTASRDSTDSFYEQYF	.	few	TRBV15	TRBJ2-7
TGCAGTGCTAGAGAAGGGGAGAAGAATGGCTACACCTTC	CSAREGEKNGYTF	.	.	TRBV20-1	TRBJ1-2
TGTGCCAGCAGCCGCGGGGGCCTATTTAGTTCACCCCTCCACTTT	CASSRGGLFSSPLHF	.	.	TRBV3-1	TRBJ1-6
TGTGCCAGCAGCCAGGCTGGCGGCAACAATCCCTACGAGCAGTACTTC	CASSQAGGNNPYEQYF	.	.	TRBV7-3	TRBJ2-7